This TCR beta chain was sequenced for a study of graft-versus-host responses after intestinal transplantation. V shed 5 bases and J shed 2 bases, with 6 bases lying between them. Looked up from germline, CDR1 is SGHRS and CDR2 is YFSETQ. The CDR3 contains 12 residues. Generated by immunoSEQ multiplex PCR, the TCRdb table keeps only in-frame clones and is missing some. The sample lists tens of thousands of clones, over 85% occurring once. The chain uses TRBV5-1 and TRBJ2-3; D ambiguous. The TCR sequence derives from a human patient who received an intestinal transplant, so some T cells may come from the graft donor. The sequences come from bone marrow, collected 700 to 750 days after intestinal transplantation. The CDR3 is CASREATDTQYF. The CDR3 bases are TGCGCCAGCAGGGAAGCCACAGATACGCAGTATTTT.